A selection of T cell receptor beta chains follows, all from one sample in a study of T cell responses to AZD1222 COVID-19 vaccine. TCRdb's copy holds only in-frame clones and misses some; the assay was immunoSEQ multiplex PCR. The repertoire has over 150,000 clones, 85% to 90% of them found once; the top ten carry about 6%. The sample consisted of peripheral blood, taken on day 0 of AZD1222 vaccination. The receptor source for this set is an adult in good health. Each CDR3 is given with its conserved first and last residue. The D gene is left open where the match is weak. A clone size is listed for some rows: how often the clone was seen (once, few, many), or a class if it is expanded.

13	NA	TRBV6-5	TRBJ1-2	NA	CASSYDRNYGYTF	TGTGCCAGCAGTTACGACAGAAACTATGGCTACACCTTC
15	NA	TRBV6-6	TRBJ2-1	TRBD1	CASSYSAGGHNEQFF	TGTGCCAGCAGTTACTCGGCAGGGGGCCACAATGAGCAGTTCTTC
19	NA	TRBV18	TRBJ1-3	NA	CASSPPDRGIKISGNTIYF	TGTGCCAGCTCACCACCGGATAGAGGGATTAAGATCTCTGGAAACACCATATATTTT
15	few	TRBV11-1	TRBJ2-1	TRBD2	CASSISGSPYNEQFF	TGTGCCAGCAGCATTAGCGGGAGTCCCTACAATGAGCAGTTCTTC
14	few	TRBV7-2	TRBJ1-1	NA	CASSYGAMNTEAFF	TGTGCCAGCAGCTATGGGGCCATGAACACTGAAGCTTTCTTT
14	NA	TRBV7-9	TRBJ1-2	TRBD1	CASSRPQGNYGYTF	TGTGCCAGCAGCCGGCCACAGGGGAACTATGGCTACACCTTC
12	NA	TRBV20-1	TRBJ2-5	NA	CSASRQQETQYF	TGCAGTGCTAGTCGACAGCAAGAGACCCAGTACTTC
16	NA	TRBV7-9	TRBJ1-2	TRBD1	CASSLGGQGLGYGYTF	TGTGCCAGCAGCTTAGGAGGACAGGGCCTAGGCTATGGCTACACCTTC
15	NA	TRBV4-3	TRBJ2-7	NA	CASSLHREGSYEQYF	TGCGCCAGCAGCCTACACAGGGAGGGGTCCTACGAGCAGTACTTC
16	NA	TRBV7-2	TRBJ2-2	NA	CASSSAAGANTGELFF	TGTGCCAGCAGCTCAGCGGCAGGGGCCAACACCGGGGAGCTGTTTTTT
15	NA	TRBV19	TRBJ2-5	TRBD2	CASSIARTSVETQYF	TGTGCCAGTAGTATAGCCCGGACTAGTGTGGAGACCCAGTACTTC
13	NA	TRBV6-8	TRBJ1-4	NA	CASRDPLREKLFF	TGTGCCAGCAGGGACCCCCTGAGAGAAAAACTGTTTTTT
15	once	TRBV11-3	TRBJ2-3	TRBD1	CASSPQGLSTDTQYF	TGTGCCAGCAGCCCACAGGGGCTAAGCACAGATACGCAGTATTTT
13	NA	TRBV30	TRBJ2-7	NA	CAWSRGLSYEQYF	TGTGCCTGGTCCCGTGGACTCAGCTACGAGCAGTACTTC
11	once	TRBV12-3/TRBV12-4	TRBJ2-5	TRBD1	CASKFGTAQYF	TGTGCCAGCAAATTCGGGACAGCCCAGTACTTC
14	few	TRBV15	TRBJ1-2	NA	CATSRNRENYGYTF	TGTGCCACCAGCAGGAACAGGGAGAATTATGGCTACACCTTC
16	NA	TRBV5-1	TRBJ2-5	NA	CASSLAGGTGQETQYF	TGCGCCAGCAGCTTGGCCGGTGGGACGGGACAAGAGACCCAGTACTTC
12	NA	TRBV28	TRBJ1-2	NA	CASSLSREGYTF	TGTGCCAGCAGTTTAAGTCGGGAGGGCTACACCTTC
12	NA	TRBV3-1/TRBV3-2	TRBJ2-1	TRBD1	CASSQADRTQFF	TGTGCCAGCAGCCAAGCGGACAGGACCCAGTTCTTC
18	NA	TRBV5-4	TRBJ1-6	TRBD1	CASSSGDSPSSYNSPLHF	TGTGCCAGCAGCTCTGGGGACAGCCCGAGCTCCTATAATTCACCCCTCCACTTT
14	NA	TRBV2	TRBJ1-3	NA	CASSTQGSGNTIYF	TGTGCCAGCAGTACGCAGGGCTCTGGAAACACCATATATTTT
17	NA	TRBV21-1	TRBJ1-3	NA	CASSKEDVRGRGNTIYF	TGTGCCAGCAGCAAAGAAGACGTCAGGGGGCGTGGAAACACCATATATTTT
16	NA	TRBV7-2	TRBJ1-5	TRBD1	CASSSAGTVSNQPQHF	TGTGCCAGCAGCTCCGCCGGGACAGTTAGCAATCAGCCCCAGCATTTT
16	NA	TRBV5-6	TRBJ2-4	NA	CASSNRQTLAKNIQYF	TGTGCCAGCAGTAACCGACAGACCCTAGCCAAAAACATTCAGTACTTC
15	once	TRBV5-4	TRBJ2-3	TRBD2	CASSFVAGGPDTQYF	TGTGCCAGCAGCTTCGTAGCGGGAGGGCCAGATACGCAGTATTTT
20	NA	TRBV3-1/TRBV3-2	TRBJ2-2	TRBD1	CASSLMVGTGRVSGSGELFF	TGTGCCAGCAGCCTTATGGTGGGGACAGGGAGGGTTTCTGGCTCCGGGGAGCTGTTTTTT
13	NA	TRBV2	TRBJ1-5	TRBD1	CASRTGGDQPQHF	TGTGCCAGCAGGACAGGGGGCGATCAGCCCCAGCATTTT
18	few	TRBV30	TRBJ1-5	TRBD1	CAWTRRGQGRYSNQPQHF	TGTGCCTGGACCCGCCGGGGACAGGGCAGGTATAGCAATCAGCCCCAGCATTTT
13	NA	TRBV27	TRBJ2-1	NA	CASSPTSYNEQFF	TGTGCCAGCAGTCCGACTAGTTACAATGAGCAGTTCTTC
17	once	TRBV4-2	TRBJ2-2	TRBD1	CASSPDWGQTNTGELFF	TGTGCCAGCAGCCCCGACTGGGGACAGACCAACACCGGGGAGCTGTTTTTT
12	few	TRBV14	TRBJ1-2	NA	CASSQAPSGYTF	TGTGCCAGCAGCCAAGCCCCGAGTGGCTACACCTTC
17	NA	TRBV21-1	TRBJ2-2	NA	CASSKNGLAGAVGELFF	TGTGCCAGCAGCAAAAACGGGCTAGCGGGGGCGGTCGGGGAGCTGTTTTTT
15	once	TRBV7-2	TRBJ2-7	TRBD1	CASSLSGPTGDEQYF	TGTGCCAGCAGCTTAAGTGGCCCCACAGGGGACGAGCAGTACTTC
16	NA	TRBV19	TRBJ2-4	TRBD2	CASSMIAGEAKNIQYF	TGTGCCAGTAGTATGATAGCGGGAGAAGCCAAAAACATTCAGTACTTC
14	NA	TRBV6-5	TRBJ2-2	NA	CASSLQGRTGELFF	TGTGCCAGCAGTCTACAGGGCAGAACCGGGGAGCTGTTTTTT
14	few	TRBV11-1	TRBJ1-1	TRBD1	CASSLEGTGFEAFF	TGTGCCAGCAGCTTAGAAGGGACAGGGTTTGAAGCTTTCTTT
15	NA	TRBV6-6	TRBJ1-3	TRBD1	CASSRQGIRGNTIYF	TGTGCCAGCAGCCGACAGGGGATCAGAGGAAACACCATATATTTT
14	NA	TRBV30	TRBJ2-3	TRBD2	CAWSGLAASDTQYF	TGTGCCTGGAGTGGGCTAGCGGCCTCAGATACGCAGTATTTT
16	NA	TRBV5-1	TRBJ2-2	TRBD1	CASSFFAGQGTGELFF	TGCGCCAGCAGCTTCTTTGCGGGACAGGGCACCGGGGAGCTGTTTTTT
13	NA	TRBV30	TRBJ1-4	NA	CAWSRDGGEKLFF	TGTGCCTGGAGCCGGGACGGCGGGGAAAAACTGTTTTTT
15	NA	TRBV7-3	TRBJ2-1	TRBD2	CASSLWTSVINEQFF	TGTGCCAGCAGCTTATGGACTAGCGTCATCAATGAGCAGTTCTTC
14	NA	TRBV28	TRBJ2-4	NA	CASSSSRQADIQYF	TGTGCCAGCAGTTCCTCCCGACAGGCGGACATTCAGTACTTC
15	NA	TRBV6-2/TRBV6-3	TRBJ2-1	TRBD1	CASSLQGTGWDEQFF	TGTGCCAGCAGTCTCCAAGGGACAGGGTGGGATGAGCAGTTCTTC
14	NA	TRBV28	TRBJ1-4	TRBD1	CASSPGGEGEKLFF	TGTGCCAGCAGCCCAGGGGGCGAGGGGGAAAAACTGTTTTTT
14	NA	TRBV24-1	TRBJ2-7	NA	CATSDPLTGDEQYF	TGTGCCACCAGTGACCCCTTAACGGGCGACGAGCAGTACTTC
17	once	TRBV24-1	TRBJ1-3	NA	CATSDFSAGLSGNTIYF	TGTGCCACCAGTGATTTCTCGGCGGGCCTCTCTGGAAACACCATATATTTT
17	NA	TRBV7-9	TRBJ2-2	TRBD1	CASSRPLGQSNTGELFF	TGTGCCAGCAGCAGACCTCTGGGACAGTCGAACACCGGGGAGCTGTTTTTT
13	NA	TRBV24-1	TRBJ1-2	NA	CATSDFQTRGYTF	TGTGCCACCAGTGATTTTCAAACGCGGGGCTACACCTTC
19	NA	TRBV21-1	TRBJ2-1	NA	CASSLTTSGGRSSYNEQFF	TGTGCCAGCAGCCTAACGACTAGCGGGGGCCGTAGCTCCTACAATGAGCAGTTCTTC